Below, 13 T cell receptor beta chains from the same sample are listed, as sequenced in a study of cytomegalovirus exposure and HLA in healthy donors. The study ran its PCR with 60 Vbeta and 13 Jbeta primers. Clones were read by immunoSEQ multiplex PCR, and TCRdb kept only the in-frame ones, dropping some. Of approximately 100,000 clones in the sample, roughly 69% were seen once. The sequenced material came from PBMCs. These TCRs come from a woman between 65 and 79 years old in good health and CMV-seropositive.

In this sample, this clone turned up once. This chain links TRBV9 with TRBJ2-7, with a possible D match to TRBD2 (7 bases). The CDR3 spans 15 residues. Trimming took 3 bases from V and 5 from J, leaving 18 bases between them. CDR1 SGDLS and CDR2 YYNGEE come from the germline V gene. CDR3 nucleotides: TGTGCCAGCAGCGAGTCGGGGGGCGAGGGAGACGAGCAGTACTTC. This encodes CASSESGGEGDEQYF. The variable domain in full, with the rest retrieved from reference TRBV9 and TRBJ2-7, is DSGVTQTPKHLITATGQRVTLRCSPRSGDLSVYWYQQSLDQGLQFLIQYYNGEERAKGNILERFSAQQFPDLHSELNLSSLELGDSALYFCASSESGGEGDEQYFGPGTRLTVT.

The rearrangement joins TRBV7-3 to TRBJ1-2, with 7 bases that match TRBD1. V gave up 5 bases and J gave up 6 bases; unmatched junction bases: 6. CDR1 and CDR2 (germline): SGHTA, FQGTGA. This CDR3 region has 13 residues. The CDR3 DNA reads TGTGCCAGCAGCCTAGGGGGCCCCGATGGCTACACCTTC. It translates to CASSLGGPDGYTF.

The rearrangement joins TRBV6-1 to TRBJ2-5; 9 bases are a match to TRBD1. CDR3 size: 16 residues. Germline assignment: CDR1 MNHNS and CDR2 SASEGT. The V and J ends lost 1 base and 1 base, in that order; junction bases with no gene match: 4. CDR3 coding DNA: TGTGCCAGCAGTGAAGAGGACAGGGGTCCCCAAGAGACCCAGTACTTC. As protein: CASSEEDRGPQETQYF.

CDR3 in amino acids: CASGQIYETQYF. In DNA, the CDR3 is TGTGCCAGCGGGCAGATCTACGAGACCCAGTACTTC. The chain recombines TRBV2 with TRBJ2-5; D gene unclear. The length of the CDR3 is 12 residues. Germline V gene lookup returns CDR1 SNHLY and CDR2 FYNNEI. Trimming took 8 bases from V and 5 from J, leaving 12 bases between them. The full variable domain, completed using reference TRBV2 and TRBJ2-5, is EPEVTQTPSHQVTQMGQEVILRCVPISNHLYFYWYRQILGQKVEFLVSFYNNEISEKSEIFDDQFSVERPDGSNFTLKIRSTKLEDSAMYFCASGQIYETQYFGPGTRLLVL.

The CDR3 region has the DNA TGCAGCGTGGCACAGGGGTTGGTGGACACTGAAGCTTTCTTT. Its translation: CSVAQGLVDTEAFF. The V and J genes are TRBV29-1 and TRBJ1-1; 7 bases are shared with TRBD1. This CDR3 has 14 amino acids. The V gene end was trimmed by 6 bases and the J gene end by 3 bases; junction bases not matched to a gene: 10. Germline CDR1 and CDR2: SQVTM and ANQGSEA. Filled out from reference TRBV29-1 and TRBJ1-1, the complete variable domain reads SAVISQKPSRDICQRGTSLTIQCQVDSQVTMMFWYRQQPGQSLTLIATANQGSEATYESGFVIDKFPISRPNLTFSTLTVSNMSPEDSSIYLCSVAQGLVDTEAFFGQGTRLTVV.

The rearrangement uses TRBV6-6 and TRBJ1-1; 9 bases align to TRBD1. This CDR3 contains 13 residues. With V trimmed by 5 bases and J by 4 bases, 2 bases remained unmatched. Per the germline V gene, CDR1 is MNHNY and CDR2 is SVGAGI (reference sequence). CDR3 bases: TGTGCCAGCAGTCTGACAGGGGGCACTGAAGCTTTCTTT. Amino acids: CASSLTGGTEAFF.

This clone has just a few counts. The rearrangement uses TRBV10-3 and TRBJ2-1; 10 nucleotides agree with TRBD2. The germline gives CDR1 ENHRY, CDR2 SYGVKD. V was clipped by 6 bases and J by 0 bases; unmatched bases: 8. The CDR3 contains 17 residues. CDR3 sequence (DNA): TGTGCCATCAGCAGGACTAGCGGCCTGATCTCCTACAATGAGCAGTTCTTC. Its translation: CAISRTSGLISYNEQFF.

CDR3 loop: CASSFTGGGNTEAFF. The CDR3 DNA reads as TGTGCCAGCAGCTTTACAGGGGGAGGAAACACTGAAGCTTTCTTT. J is TRBJ1-1 and V is TRBV7-8; 8 nucleotides align to TRBD1. The germline gives CDR1 SGHVS, CDR2 FQNEAQ. V shed 3 bases, J shed 2 bases, and the junction held 5 bases outside the gene matches. The CDR3 consists of 15 residues.

V and J are TRBV2 and TRBJ1-1; the D gene is possibly TRBD1 (6 bases). The CDR3 is 14 residues long. With 6 bases removed from V and 0 bases from J, the gap between germline ends came to 11 bases. CDR1 is SNHLY, CDR2 FYNNEI, per germline. This chain's CDR3 is CASSRDTMNTEAFF. CDR3 DNA: TGTGCCAGCAGCCGGGACACAATGAACACTGAAGCTTTCTTT.

A remark on this clone: This same CDR3 is encoded by further DNA sequences in the sample. The genes are TRBV6-5 and TRBJ2-5; 9 nucleotides match TRBD1. Germline lookup yields CDR1 MNHEY and CDR2 SVGAGI. The trim removed 0 bases at V and 1 base at J, leaving 3 bases unmatched. CDR3 length: 16 amino acids. This CDR3 reads CASSYSTGQGQETQYF. CDR3 DNA: TGTGCCAGCAGTTACTCGACGGGACAGGGCCAAGAGACCCAGTACTTC.

This clone was detected a few times. This chain uses TRBV5-6 with TRBJ1-4, with a tentative D call TRBD1 (5 bases). The CDR3 consists of 13 residues. Germline V lookup: CDR1 SGHDT, CDR2 YYEEEE. V was pared by 4 bases and J by 7 bases, with 11 bases between. The CDR3 bases are TGTGCCAGCAGCCCCCGACAGTTTGAAAAACTGTTTTTT. It encodes CASSPRQFEKLFF.

The CDR3 DNA reads TGTGCCTGGAATAGCGGCCACAATGAGCAGTTCTTC. Protein product: CAWNSGHNEQFF. The J gene is TRBJ2-1, the V gene TRBV30; possible D gene TRBD2, 6 bases. Trimming took 4 bases from V and 5 from J, leaving 9 bases between them. The CDR3 runs to 12 residues. In germline, CDR1 is GTSNPN, CDR2 SVGIG (reference sequence).

V usage is TRBV5-4 and J usage is TRBJ2-3; 11 nucleotides line up with TRBD1. The CDR3 has 19 residues. Germline V gene data show CDR1 as SGHNT and CDR2 as YYREEE (reference sequence). V lost 2 bases and J lost 0; bases outside the gene matches: 11. CDR3 region: CASSLGGTGGTPSTDTQYF. The CDR3 DNA is TGTGCCAGCAGCTTAGGCGGGACAGGGGGTACCCCAAGCACAGATACGCAGTATTTT.